These 31 T cell receptor beta chains came from one sample sequenced in a study of blood T cells in healthy people across ages. Primed by a sample-barcoded 5' primer and a J-beta primer mix, a second PCR proceeded for about 6 to 11 cycles. TCRdb re-called the 5' RACE reads with MiXCR, one entry per CDR3 protein. The repertoire consists of 650,000 to 700,000 distinct CDR3 sequences, with 32% occurring once and the leading ten covering 15%. The sequenced sample was blood. Receptors were obtained from an elderly woman in good health.

This clonotype was seen many times. This sequence joins TRBV18 and TRBJ2-1; perhaps TRBD1 as D (6 bases). The V end lost 5 bases, the J end lost 6 bases, and 17 bases lay between the germline ends. This CDR3 is 15 amino acids long. Germline V gene sequence: CDR1 KGHSH, CDR2 LQKENI. CDR3 region: CASSSLGAEGNEQFF. The CDR3 DNA reads as TGTGCCAGCTCATCCTTGGGGGCAGAGGGCAATGAGCAGTTCTTC.

The rearrangement joins TRBV6-2 or TRBV6-3 to TRBJ2-7; tentatively, D is TRBD1 (5 bases). V lost 2 bases, J lost 0 bases, and 8 bases lay in between. CDR1 is MNHEY, CDR2 SVGEGT, per germline. CDR3 size: 14 residues. This CDR3 is CASSYQDNSYEQYF. CDR3 DNA sequence: TGTGCCAGCAGTTACCAGGACAACTCCTACGAGCAGTACTTC.

The rearrangement joins TRBV5-1 to TRBJ2-3; D call uncertain. The CDR3 contains 14 residues. Trimming shortened V by 3 bases and J by 0 bases, and 8 bases separated the two germline ends. CDR1 is SGHRS and CDR2 is YFSETQ in the germline V gene. CDR3 sequence: CASSWKDSTDTQYF. The DNA of the CDR3 is TGCGCCAGCAGCTGGAAGGACAGCACAGATACGCAGTATTTT. The variable domain in full, with the rest retrieved from reference TRBV5-1 and TRBJ2-3, is KAGVTQTPRYLIKTRGQQVTLSCSPISGHRSVSWYQQTPGQGLQFLFEYFSETQRNKGNFPGRFSGRQFSNSRSEMNVSTLELGDSALYLCASSWKDSTDTQYFGPGTRLTVL.

This clonotype has a count of ten or more. In nucleotides, the CDR3 is TGCAGTGCTAGAGATATGGGACCCACCAAAGAGACCCAGTACTTC. It translates to CSARDMGPTKETQYF. This chain connects TRBV20-1 to TRBJ2-5; D may correspond to TRBD1 or TRBD2 (5 bases each). Trimming removed 0 bases at V and 3 bases at J, with 14 bases between. From germline, CDR1 is DFQATT and CDR2 SNEGSKA (reference sequence). CDR3 length: 15 amino acids.

This clonotype was detected many times. V is TRBV5-1 and J is TRBJ1-4; 7 bases align to TRBD1. V shed 4 bases, J shed 7 bases, and the junction held 7 bases outside the gene matches. The germline V gene encodes CDR1 SGHRS and CDR2 YFSETQ. The CDR3 sequence is 14 residues long. This chain's CDR3 is CASSAQGRGEKLFF. The DNA for the CDR3 is TGCGCCAGCAGCGCACAGGGGCGAGGTGAAAAACTGTTTTTT.

The sample holds a few counts of this clonotype. The chain recombines TRBV19 with TRBJ1-2; 9 positions match TRBD1. This CDR3 has 14 residues. Germline assignment: CDR1 LNHDA and CDR2 SQIVND (reference sequence). The V and J ends lost 7 bases and 5 bases, in that order; junction bases with no gene match: 8. CDR3 bases: TGTGCCAGTATGGACAGGGGCCGTGGATATGGCTACACCTTC. Amino acids: CASMDRGRGYGYTF.

The table lists this clonotype with a few counts. The V call is TRBV28, the J call TRBJ2-7; no clear D gene. The CDR3 has 15 amino acids. Germline CDR1 reads MDHEN; CDR2 reads SYDVKM. The ends were cut back, 5 bases at V and 0 bases at J, with 14 bases in the middle. The CDR3 nucleotides are TGTGCCAGCAGTATCCCGGGCCCGAGCTCCTACGAGCAGTACTTC. This sequence encodes CASSIPGPSSYEQYF. The full variable domain, completed using reference TRBV28 and TRBJ2-7, is DVKVTQSSRYLVKRTGEKVFLECVQDMDHENMFWYRQDPGLGLRLIYFSYDVKMKEKGDIPEGYSVSREKKERFSLILESASTNQTSMYLCASSIPGPSSYEQYFGPGTRLTVT.

This clonotype has a count of ten or more. The chain combines TRBV7-2 with TRBJ2-3; possibly TRBD1 for D (6 bases). Trimming removed 5 bases from V and 0 bases from J, with 15 bases in between. In germline, CDR1 is SGHTA, CDR2 FQGNSA. The CDR3 length is 16 residues. In nucleotides, the CDR3 is TGTGCCAGCAGCATACCTTTGGACAGTAGCACAGATACGCAGTATTTT. Translation: CASSIPLDSSTDTQYF.

The V gene is TRBV7-2, the J gene TRBJ2-4; tentatively, D is TRBD1 or TRBD2 (6 bases each). This CDR3 spans 12 amino acids. The V gene lost 11 bases and the J gene lost 14 bases, with 22 bases spanning the gap. The germline gives CDR1 SGHTA, CDR2 FQGNSA. The CDR3 region has the DNA TGTGCCTGGAGCAACGTGGGGGGCTATGAGTACTTC. This encodes CAWSNVGGYEYF. The full variable domain, rest sourced from reference TRBV7-2 and TRBJ2-4, is GAGVSQSPSNKVTEKGKDVELRCDPISGHTALYWYRQSLGQGLEFLIYFQGNSAPDKSGLPSDRFSAERTGGSVSTLTIQRTQQEDSAVYLCAWSNVGGYEYFGAGTRLSVL.

This clonotype appeared many times. This chain joins TRBV7-3 and TRBJ2-7, with D perhaps given as TRBD1 or TRBD2 (5 bases each). The CDR3 sequence is 17 residues long. CDR1 and CDR2 from the germline V gene are SGHTA and FQGTGA. The V gene lost 0 bases and the J gene lost 2 bases, with 17 bases spanning the gap. The chain's CDR3 is CASSLTGRADYPYEQYF. The CDR3 DNA is TGTGCCAGCAGCTTAACGGGGCGAGCGGATTACCCCTACGAGCAGTACTTC.

The sample holds one count of this clonotype. A much larger clone sits a single nucleotide away, making a read error possible. The chain joins TRBV27 to TRBJ2-3, with D tentatively TRBD1 (5 bases). CDR1 and CDR2 from the germline V gene are MNHEY and SMNVEV (reference sequence). CDR3 length: 14 residues. CDR3 in DNA: TGTGCCGGCAGTTATGGGGCGGGCACAGATACGCAGTATTTT. Translating gives CAGSYGAGTDTQYF.

V gene TRBV5-1 combines with J gene TRBJ2-3, with 8 bases lining up with TRBD2. CDR1 is SGHRS, CDR2 YFSETQ, per germline. The CDR3 length is 16 residues. Trimming removed 4 bases from V and 4 bases from J; junction bases left unmatched: 11. CDR3 sequence reads: CASSIGPGLEADTQYF. Here the CDR3 DNA reads TGCGCCAGCAGCATCGGCCCGGGACTAGAGGCAGATACGCAGTATTTT.

This clonotype was seen a handful of times. This chain links TRBV2 with TRBJ1-2, with TRBD1 as a possible D gene (5 bases). Germline CDR1 SNHLY, CDR2 FYNNEI. This CDR3 is built from 13 residues. Trimming left V 6 bases short and J 2 bases short, with 10 bases between. The CDR3 coding sequence is TGTGCCAGCAGGGTTCCAGGGAACTATGGCTACACCTTC. Translated: CASRVPGNYGYTF.

The chain combines TRBV5-1 with TRBJ1-2; perhaps TRBD1 as D (6 bases). The CDR3 is 14 residues long. The germline CDR1 and CDR2 sequences are SGHRS and YFSETQ. Trimming took off 3 bases at V and 10 bases at J, with 19 bases between the two ends. The CDR3 DNA sequence: TGCGCCAGCAGCTGGGTGGGGGCAACGGACGCCTACACCTTC. It encodes CASSWVGATDAYTF. Combining the CDR3 with reference TRBV5-1 and TRBJ1-2 gives the whole variable domain KAGVTQTPRYLIKTRGQQVTLSCSPISGHRSVSWYQQTPGQGLQFLFEYFSETQRNKGNFPGRFSGRQFSNSRSEMNVSTLELGDSALYLCASSWVGATDAYTFGSGTRLTVV.

This clonotype was recorded a few times. The chain is built from TRBV19 and TRBJ2-1; D unresolved. Deletions cut 5 bases from V and 0 bases from J, with 14 bases between. The germline V gene encodes CDR1 LNHDA and CDR2 SQIVND (reference sequence). The CDR3 covers 16 residues. CDR3 loop: CASSDRRSSSYNEQFF. CDR3 DNA: TGTGCCAGTAGTGACCGTAGGTCTAGCTCCTACAATGAGCAGTTCTTC.

This clonotype has only a few counts. The chain recombines TRBV3-1 with TRBJ1-6, with TRBD1 as a possible D gene (5 bases). The germline V gene has CDR1 LGHDT and CDR2 YNNKEL (reference sequence). CDR3 length: 14 amino acids. With 4 bases removed from V and 8 bases from J, the gap between germline ends came to 12 bases. The DNA of the CDR3 is TGTGCCAGCAGCCTCAGGGTACTAGATTCACCCCTCCACTTT. Translating it yields CASSLRVLDSPLHF.

This clonotype came up many times. The chain couples TRBV9 to TRBJ1-5; 10 positions match TRBD1. Trimming removed 4 bases from V and 4 bases from J; junction bases left unmatched: 8. Germline V gene sequence: CDR1 SGDLS, CDR2 YYNGEE. The CDR3 extends over 16 amino acids. CDR3 in DNA: TGTGCCAGCAGCCCCGGGACAGGGGTAGGGAATCAGCCCCAGCATTTT. Translated: CASSPGTGVGNQPQHF. Full variable domain (rest looked up from reference TRBV9 and TRBJ1-5): DSGVTQTPKHLITATGQRVTLRCSPRSGDLSVYWYQQSLDQGLQFLIQYYNGEERAKGNILERFSAQQFPDLHSELNLSSLELGDSALYFCASSPGTGVGNQPQHFGDGTRLSIL.

Only a few counts were recorded for this clonotype. This chain joins TRBV6-1 and TRBJ2-1; D possibly corresponds to TRBD2 (6 bases). The CDR3 length is 15 residues. V lost 1 base and J lost 7, with 14 bases in between. Per germline, CDR1 MNHNS and CDR2 SASEGT. The CDR3 DNA reads TGTGCCAGCAGTGAAGATGGGGGGTTAGGAAATGAGCAGTTCTTC. Encoded protein: CASSEDGGLGNEQFF.

At least ten counts were recorded for this clonotype. This chain uses TRBV7-2 with TRBJ2-5; TRBD2 agrees at 11 bases. CDR1 and CDR2 (germline): SGHTA, FQGNSA. The CDR3 covers 16 residues. After removal of 5 bases from V and 5 bases from J, the junction contained 10 bases not matched to a gene. CDR3 in amino acids: CASSQMGLAGGETQYF. The CDR3 DNA is TGTGCCAGCAGCCAAATGGGGCTAGCGGGAGGTGAGACCCAGTACTTC.

This clonotype was observed a few times. The rearrangement uses TRBV6-1 and TRBJ2-1; 14 bases match TRBD2. CDR1 is MNHNS, CDR2 SASEGT, per germline. The CDR3 covers 18 residues. Germline trimming cut 1 base from V and 0 bases from J; bases unmatched to any gene: 2. The CDR3, as DNA: TGTGCCAGCAGTGAAGGGGGACTAGCGGGGGCCTCCTACAATGAGCAGTTCTTC. This sequence encodes CASSEGGLAGASYNEQFF.

In its sample, this clonotype was seen a few times. This may arise from a read error, as a much more abundant clone is one base away. CDR3 protein: CASSQDGRQESNNEQFF. The DNA of the CDR3 is TGCGCCAGCAGCCAAGATGGCCGGCAAGAAAGTAACAATGAGCAGTTCTTC. The chain couples TRBV4-1 to TRBJ2-1; no reliable D call. V was trimmed by 0 bases and J by 5 bases, leaving 17 bases between them. CDR1 and CDR2 (germline): MGHRA, YSYEKL. There are 17 residues in the CDR3.

This clonotype has a handful of counts. This sequence may be a read error, since a much larger clone differs from it by one base. This sequence joins TRBV20-1 and TRBJ2-3; a possible D gene is TRBD2 (5 bases). Trimming cost V 3 bases and J 8 bases, with 27 bases left between them. Germline CDR1 and CDR2: DFQATT and SNEGSKA (reference sequence). This CDR3 comprises 17 residues. CDR3: CSARLGVEFSPRATQYF. The CDR3 region has the DNA TGCAGTGCTAGGCTGGGAGTCGAGTTTTCACCCAGAGCTACGCAGTATTTT.

This chain uses TRBV10-2 with TRBJ2-1; possibly TRBD2 for D (5 bases). The CDR3 contains 13 residues. Germline V gene lookup returns CDR1 WSHSY and CDR2 SAAADI. The V gene lost 5 bases and the J gene lost 3 bases, with 8 bases spanning the gap. CDR3 loop: CASSPGDYNEQFF. In nucleotides, the CDR3 is TGCGCCAGCAGTCCCGGGGACTACAATGAGCAGTTCTTC.

This clonotype appeared many times. The V and J genes are TRBV29-1 and TRBJ1-2, with 7 bases that match TRBD1. The germline V gene encodes CDR1 SQVTM and CDR2 ANQGSEA. The junction had 9 bases not matched to a gene; V was cut back by 6 bases and J by 5 bases. CDR3 size: 13 residues. The CDR3 loop is CSVRPGGSYGYTF. In DNA, the CDR3 is TGCAGCGTACGACCAGGGGGGAGTTATGGCTACACCTTC. Based on the CDR3 plus reference TRBV29-1 and TRBJ1-2, the full variable domain is SAVISQKPSRDICQRGTSLTIQCQVDSQVTMMFWYRQQPGQSLTLIATANQGSEATYESGFVIDKFPISRPNLTFSTLTVSNMSPEDSSIYLCSVRPGGSYGYTFGSGTRLTVV.

Concerning this clonotype itself: One base away lies a much larger clone, so this may be a sequencing read error. The CDR3, as DNA: TGCAGCGTCCCGGGACAGGGGATAAGGGAGACCCAGTACTTC. It specifies CSVPGQGIRETQYF. J is TRBJ2-5 and V is TRBV29-1; 10 bases are a match to TRBD1. This CDR3 is built from 14 residues. In germline, CDR1 is SQVTM, CDR2 ANQGSEA. V gave up 6 bases and J gave up 5 bases; unmatched junction bases: 9.

This clonotype was recorded at least ten times. The chain employs TRBV20-1 and TRBJ2-3; possibly TRBD1 for D (5 bases). From germline, CDR1 is DFQATT and CDR2 SNEGSKA (reference sequence). V gave up 3 bases and J gave up 4 bases, with 8 bases separating them. The CDR3 contains 12 residues. The CDR3 loop reads CSARGLADTQYF. The CDR3 DNA is TGCAGTGCTAGGGGGCTAGCAGATACGCAGTATTTT.

This clonotype came up a few times. This chain connects TRBV10-3 to TRBJ2-2; D possibly uses TRBD1 or TRBD2 (5 bases each). This CDR3 region has 17 residues. Trimming stripped 7 bases from V and 2 bases from J, with 20 bases between. Germline V gene sequence: CDR1 ENHRY, CDR2 SYGVKD. The CDR3 loop is CAIKGTSGRINTGELFF. The CDR3 DNA reads TGTGCCATCAAAGGGACCTCTGGAAGGATAAACACCGGGGAGCTGTTTTTT.

The chain joins TRBV9 to TRBJ2-1; TRBD2 aligns across 13 bases. Germline V gene sequence: CDR1 SGDLS, CDR2 YYNGEE. This CDR3 is built from 16 residues. V dropped 1 base and J dropped 5; count of bases not matched to a gene: 3. CDR3 DNA sequence: TGTGCCAGCAGCGTAAGTGGGACTAGCGGGAACAATGAGCAGTTCTTC. Amino acid sequence: CASSVSGTSGNNEQFF.

At least ten counts were recorded for this clonotype. CDR3 DNA: TGCGCCAGCAGCTCCGGGACAGGGATAAGGGAGCAGTACTTC. It yields the protein CASSSGTGIREQYF. This rearrangement joins TRBV5-1 to TRBJ2-7; 9 positions agree with TRBD1. From germline, CDR1 is SGHRS and CDR2 YFSETQ. After removal of 3 bases from V and 7 bases from J, the junction contained 8 bases not matched to a gene. This CDR3 is built from 14 residues.

The chain recombines TRBV6-2 or TRBV6-3 with TRBJ2-1; 13 nucleotides agree with TRBD2. The CDR3 has 17 amino acids. Germline trimming cut 2 bases from V and 6 bases from J; bases unmatched to any gene: 7. CDR1 and CDR2 from the germline V gene are MNHEY and SVGEGT. The CDR3 sequence: CASSYPTSGGLINEQFF. DNA of the CDR3: TGTGCCAGCAGTTACCCGACTAGCGGGGGGTTAATCAATGAGCAGTTCTTC.

This clonotype was recorded a few times. The rearrangement joins TRBV7-9 to TRBJ1-1, with D hard to call. This CDR3 is 14 amino acids long. Germline-derived CDR1 and CDR2 are SEHNR and FQNEAQ (reference sequence). V was cut by 1 base and J by 0 bases, with 6 bases left in between. The CDR3 here is CASSLGLLNTEAFF. CDR3 DNA sequence: TGTGCCAGCAGCTTAGGTCTTCTGAACACTGAAGCTTTCTTT.